These 28 T cell receptor beta chains were all obtained from the same sample, sequenced in a study of CD8 T cells in ankylosing spondylitis. TCRdb itself ran the 5' RACE reads through MiXCR, one entry per CDR3 protein. The profile shows about 250,000 distinct CDR3 sequences, roughly 32% of them singletons. The sequencing sample was made of blood, either unsorted or a sorted T cell fraction (not recorded which). These receptors were obtained from a male donor with ankylosing spondylitis or in good health (not recorded which).

The chain joins TRBV15 to TRBJ2-7; D remains unclear. V lost 4 bases, J lost 1 base, and 11 bases lay in between. Per germline, CDR1 LNHNV and CDR2 YYDKDF (reference sequence). The CDR3 has 14 amino acids. In DNA form, the CDR3 reads TGTGCCACCAGCAACCCACAGTGGTCCTACGAGCAGTACTTC. This translates into CATSNPQWSYEQYF. The complete variable domain, with remaining parts taken from reference TRBV15 and TRBJ2-7, reads DAMVIQNPRYQVTQFGKPVTLSCSQTLNHNVMYWYQQKSSQAPKLLFHYYDKDFNNEADTPDNFQSRRPNTSFCFLDIRSPGLGDTAMYLCATSNPQWSYEQYFGPGTRLTVT.

V and J are TRBV29-1 and TRBJ1-2; D not resolved. Germline V gene lookup returns CDR1 SQVTM and CDR2 ANQGSEA. The CDR3 spans 12 residues. V lost 7 bases, J lost 3 bases, and 12 bases lay in between. In nucleotides, the CDR3 is TGCAGCGCCCAGTCGGGAGACTATGGCTACACCTTC. It yields the protein CSAQSGDYGYTF.

The chain has TRBV20-1 and TRBJ2-1; D not resolved. The length of the CDR3 is 12 residues. In germline, CDR1 is DFQATT, CDR2 SNEGSKA (reference sequence). V dropped 0 bases and J dropped 5 bases, with 5 bases sitting between them. This CDR3 reads CSARDLDNEQFF. In nucleotides, the CDR3 is TGCAGTGCTAGAGACCTAGACAATGAGCAGTTCTTC.

This clonotype was found a few times. The chain recombines TRBV6-1 with TRBJ2-7; tentative D call: TRBD1 (6 bases). Germline V gene sequence: CDR1 MNHNS, CDR2 SASEGT. Trimming stripped 6 bases from V and 6 bases from J, with 15 bases between. This CDR3 has 13 residues. The CDR3 sequence: CASRIQGGSEQYF. In DNA, the CDR3 is TGTGCCAGCAGGATACAGGGTGGGAGCGAGCAGTACTTC.

The chain uses TRBV12-3 or TRBV12-4 and TRBJ2-7, with TRBD1 identical over 11 bases. This CDR3 region has 15 residues. J was trimmed by 7 bases and V by 4 bases; bases with no gene match: 9. CDR3 loop: CASSSRWTGGREQYF. The DNA for the CDR3 is TGTGCCAGCAGTTCCCGATGGACAGGGGGCAGGGAGCAGTACTTC.

This chain uses TRBV5-1 with TRBJ2-3; D gene uncertain. Germline-derived CDR1 and CDR2 are SGHRS and YFSETQ. Trimming took 4 bases from V and 2 from J, leaving 8 bases between them. The CDR3 has 13 amino acids. The CDR3 DNA reads TGCGCCAGCAGCCAGTTTATCACAGATACGCAGTATTTT. It encodes CASSQFITDTQYF.

The V and J genes are TRBV15 and TRBJ2-7; weak D call: TRBD1 (6 bases). Germline assignment: CDR1 LNHNV and CDR2 YYDKDF (reference sequence). The CDR3 loop spans 16 amino acids. Deletions cut 0 bases from V and 3 bases from J, with 15 bases between. CDR3 DNA: TGTGCCACCAGCAGAGAACATGCAGGGGCCCACTACGAGCAGTACTTC. Its protein product is CATSREHAGAHYEQYF.

The DNA for the CDR3 is TGTGCCAGCACCGAAGCTGGACAGGGATTAAGCACAGATACGCAGTATTTT. Translated: CASTEAGQGLSTDTQYF. The chain combines TRBV2 with TRBJ2-3; TRBD1 matches at 8 bases. The CDR3 loop spans 17 amino acids. J gave up 0 bases and V 7 bases, and 12 bases lay outside the gene matches. CDR1 SNHLY and CDR2 FYNNEI come from the germline V gene.

This clonotype has just a few counts. The J gene is TRBJ2-5, the V gene TRBV7-9; tentatively, D is TRBD1 (5 bases). The CDR3 consists of 13 residues. The V gene lost 5 bases and the J gene lost 3 bases, with 10 bases spanning the gap. Germline V gives CDR1 SEHNR, CDR2 FQNEAQ (reference sequence). This CDR3 reads CASSPGQEETQYF. The CDR3 DNA reads as TGTGCCAGCAGCCCAGGGCAGGAAGAGACCCAGTACTTC.

The chain uses TRBV6-2 or TRBV6-3 and TRBJ2-7; TRBD2 matches at 7 bases. Germline CDR1 is MNHEY and CDR2 is SVGEGT. V trimming: 6 bases; J trimming: 7 bases; junction bases outside the gene matches: 6. CDR3 length: 12 amino acids. The CDR3, as DNA: TGTGCCAGCAGCCGGACTAGTGTTGAGCAGTACTTC. It encodes CASSRTSVEQYF.

This clonotype occurred once. This chain uses TRBV12-3 or TRBV12-4 with TRBJ2-3; 10 nucleotides line up with TRBD2. J gave up 11 bases and V 6 bases, and 2 bases lay outside the gene matches. The CDR3 has 11 residues. The CDR3 sequence: CASRSGGEQYF. CDR3 DNA sequence: TGTGCCAGCAGGAGCGGGGGGGAGCAGTATTTT.

The chain carries TRBV29-1 and TRBJ2-5; 9 nucleotides match TRBD1. Trimming cost V 6 bases and J 7 bases; bases outside gene matches: 9. The CDR3 is 13 amino acids. Germline CDR1 and CDR2: SQVTM and ANQGSEA. The CDR3 here is CSVAGTGKGTQYF. The CDR3 DNA reads as TGCAGCGTGGCAGGGACAGGGAAGGGGACCCAGTACTTC.

This clonotype has just a few counts. V usage is TRBV20-1 and J usage is TRBJ1-4; no clear D. Germline CDR1 reads DFQATT; CDR2 reads SNEGSKA (reference sequence). The V and J ends lost 3 bases and 0 bases respectively, with 11 bases between them. This CDR3 has 15 amino acids. CDR3 protein: CSARGTSATNEKLFF. The DNA for the CDR3 is TGCAGTGCTAGGGGTACAAGTGCAACTAATGAAAAACTGTTTTTT.

This clonotype was seen more than once but under ten times. V usage is TRBV5-1 and J usage is TRBJ2-1, with D possibly TRBD2 on 6 matching bases. Germline V lookup: CDR1 SGHRS, CDR2 YFSETQ. The germline V and J ends were trimmed by 4 bases and 0 bases, with 8 bases remaining between them. The CDR3 runs 14 residues. The CDR3 nucleotides are TGCGCCAGCAGCCGGGAGCCCTCCTACAATGAGCAGTTCTTC. It specifies CASSREPSYNEQFF. The full variable domain, with the rest looked up from reference TRBV5-1 and TRBJ2-1, is KAGVTQTPRYLIKTRGQQVTLSCSPISGHRSVSWYQQTPGQGLQFLFEYFSETQRNKGNFPGRFSGRQFSNSRSEMNVSTLELGDSALYLCASSREPSYNEQFFGPGTRLTVL.

The sample holds a few counts of this clonotype. The chain carries TRBV12-3 or TRBV12-4 and TRBJ2-7; D not certain. V was trimmed by 5 bases and J by 2 bases, leaving 13 bases between them. This CDR3 comprises 14 residues. The CDR3 DNA follows: TGTGCCAGCAGTCAGCCCAACACAGCCTACGAGCAGTACTTC. It encodes CASSQPNTAYEQYF.

In DNA, the CDR3 is TGTGCCAGCAGCCCGGGGTTGAGCAATCAGCCCCAGCATTTT. Translation: CASSPGLSNQPQHF. The genes are TRBV6-1 and TRBJ1-5; D unresolved. The V end lost 6 bases, the J end lost 1 base, and 10 bases lay between the germline ends. Looked up from germline, CDR1 is MNHNS and CDR2 is SASEGT. The CDR3 consists of 14 residues.

This clonotype has ten or more counts. The genes are TRBV15 and TRBJ1-2, with TRBD1 identical over 7 bases. Germline V CDR1 and CDR2: LNHNV, YYDKDF (reference sequence). The V and J ends lost 5 bases and 4 bases, in that order; junction bases with no gene match: 7. The CDR3 consists of 14 residues. The DNA of the CDR3 is TGTGCCACCAGCTACGACAGGGCAAGCTATGGCTACACCTTC. Residues: CATSYDRASYGYTF.

This clonotype was counted between two and nine times. The chain uses TRBV10-3 and TRBJ2-1; 7 nucleotides match TRBD1. The CDR3 is made up of 14 amino acids. Per germline, CDR1 ENHRY and CDR2 SYGVKD. V shed 11 bases and J 5 bases; nucleotides not matched to a gene: 12. The CDR3 here is CAARDGTANNEQFF. CDR3 sequence (DNA): TGTGCCGCCAGGGACGGGACAGCTAACAATGAGCAGTTCTTC.

The V and J genes are TRBV9 and TRBJ2-7; D possibly uses TRBD1 or TRBD2 (5 bases each). The CDR3 sequence is 16 residues long. Germline loops: CDR1 SGDLS, CDR2 YYNGEE. V shed 0 bases and J shed 2 bases, with 15 bases lying between them. For the CDR3, the DNA is TGTGCCAGCAGCGTAGGAGGCTACGGGGCACCCTACGAGCAGTACTTC. As protein: CASSVGGYGAPYEQYF.

This clonotype was seen a handful of times. The V gene is TRBV20-1, the J gene TRBJ2-7; 8 bases align to TRBD2. V lost 1 base, J lost 2 bases, and 4 bases stayed unmatched. Germline V CDR1 and CDR2: DFQATT, SNEGSKA (reference sequence). The CDR3 runs 14 residues. As DNA, the CDR3 is TGCAGTGCTAGAGTTGGCGGGGGGACCTACGAGCAGTACTTC. This sequence encodes CSARVGGGTYEQYF.

This clonotype was picked up one time. This chain uses TRBV5-1 with TRBJ2-3, with D perhaps given as TRBD1 or TRBD2 (5 bases each). The CDR3 length is 16 residues. V dropped 3 bases and J dropped 2 bases, with 16 bases sitting between them. Germline V gene data show CDR1 as SGHRS and CDR2 as YFSETQ. The CDR3 sequence is CASSSTGRENTDTQYF. CDR3 in DNA: TGCGCCAGCAGCTCAACGGGACGAGAAAACACAGATACGCAGTATTTT.

This clonotype has only a few counts. The chain combines TRBV27 with TRBJ1-2, with no clear D. Germline loops: CDR1 MNHEY, CDR2 SMNVEV (reference sequence). The CDR3 length is 12 residues. Trimming took off 3 bases at V and 6 bases at J, with 8 bases between the two ends. CDR3 coding DNA: TGTGCCAGCAGTTTTCCTGACAATGGCTACACCTTC. It is translated as CASSFPDNGYTF.

V and J are TRBV12-3 or TRBV12-4 and TRBJ1-5; a possible D gene is TRBD1 (5 bases). CDR3 length: 16 residues. V was shortened by 1 base and J by 0 bases, with 10 bases between the two germline ends. CDR3 sequence reads: CASSLETAYSNQPQHF. Written as DNA, the CDR3 is TGTGCCAGCAGTTTAGAGACAGCCTATAGCAATCAGCCCCAGCATTTT.

The chain uses TRBV20-1 and TRBJ2-1, with D unresolved. The CDR3 consists of 14 residues. V shed 3 bases and J shed 11 bases, with 20 bases lying between them. The V gene's germline CDR1 is DFQATT and CDR2 SNEGSKA (reference sequence). The CDR3 here is CSASDGIRTSQQFF. CDR3 bases: TGCAGTGCTAGTGACGGTATAAGAACATCTCAGCAGTTCTTC.

V and J are TRBV6-1 and TRBJ2-2, with D possibly matching TRBD2 (6 bases). Germline V gene sequence: CDR1 MNHNS, CDR2 SASEGT. V shed 5 bases and J shed 8 bases, with 18 bases lying between them. This CDR3 is built from 15 residues. CDR3 region: CASSPASSGRGELFF. The CDR3 DNA follows: TGTGCCAGCAGTCCCGCTTCGTCAGGGAGGGGGGAGCTGTTTTTT.

This clonotype was observed a few times. The chain joins TRBV12-3 or TRBV12-4 to TRBJ2-7, with TRBD1 matching 7 bases. J was trimmed by 5 bases and V by 5 bases; bases with no gene match: 3. CDR3 size: 12 residues. CDR3 loop: CASSIDRDEQYF. The CDR3 DNA follows: TGTGCCAGCAGTATCGACAGGGACGAGCAGTACTTC.

The V gene is TRBV7-2, the J gene TRBJ2-7, with D possibly being TRBD2 (5 bases). V shed 1 base and J shed 7 bases, with 14 bases lying between them. The length of the CDR3 is 14 residues. Germline CDR1 reads SGHTA; CDR2 reads FQGNSA. The CDR3 bases are TGTGCCAGCAGCTTAGAAGGCAGCCCGGGAGAGCAGTACTTC. This translates into CASSLEGSPGEQYF.

The genes are TRBV27 and TRBJ2-7, with D possibly called TRBD1 or TRBD2 (6 bases each). Between the trimmed V and J ends, which lost 5 bases and 2 bases, there was a span of 16 bases. This CDR3 comprises 15 residues. Germline lookup yields CDR1 MNHEY and CDR2 SMNVEV (reference sequence). The CDR3 spells CASSVPSGAPYEQYF. The CDR3 DNA reads TGTGCCAGCAGTGTTCCCTCGGGGGCGCCCTACGAGCAGTACTTC.